The entry that follows covers one T cell receptor (beta chain) sequence. Its cognate antigen has yet to be identified. No clone much larger than this one lies a single base away; base qualities are absent. The immunoSEQ Assay, a bias-controlled multiplex PCR, was used to amplify TCRbeta CDR3 regions from genomic DNA. On the authors' methods: The number of nucleated cells in each sample was estimated from the amplification of reference gene primers within the assay. Sequence reads were collapsed and filtered to measure the absolute abundance of every unique TCRbeta CDR3 rearrangement. For each sample, productive Simpson clonality was calculated by taking the square root of Simpson's diversity index across productive rearrangements. TCRdb took this table from immuneACCESS and kept in-frame rearrangements with V and J called. Such tables lack part of the clones; where checked against another copy, unresolved V genes explain under half of the gap, and the rest is unexplained. Clonal size and the V and J genes are those of that table, whereas D and trimming came from the DNA. This sample holds some 220,000 clones; approximately 84% were observed only once. Under 3.5% of the sample comes from the top ten.

The record originates from a study of blood T cell repertoires in COVID-19 (dated by TCRdb to the early 2020s). Background for the entire study: Samples from collaborators originated in the United States, Italy and Spain and spanned both the acute and convalescent phases of COVID-19. The material from the prospective study consisted of cDNA or gDNA derived from T cells, B-cell-depleted T cells, or PBMCs. Deeply sampled blood TCRbeta repertoires from subjects exposed to, actively infected with, or recovered from COVID-19 were included in the dataset. The repertoires were released in a freely available public database meant as a resource for research on the immune response to SARS-CoV-2. The samples were drawn from the first 160 participants of the ongoing ImmuneRACE study and from over 950 subjects provided by 6 global collaborators. Nearly every sample came with metadata listing a de-identified subject ID, COVID-19 status, age in years and sex. Where available, HLA class I and class II types were obtained from metadata supplied by the sample provider rather than from assay-based typing.

Another Seattle source contributed samples from volunteer blood donors who had recovered from COVID-19. The collaborating institutions used their own protocols to collect whole blood in K2EDTA tubes. Collaborator samples were shipped for TCRbeta analysis as frozen whole blood, isolated PBMCs, or DNA extracted from either sample type. From a lookup of the germline V gene, CDR1 and CDR2 are SGHRS and YFSETQ. Trimming removed 4 bases from V and 2 bases from J; the gene matches leave 5 bases unexplained. The CDR3 runs 14 residues from the cysteine to the phenylalanine. The sequence is cut down to CDR3 DNA, 42 bases in frame from base 1. What the work shows at the level of the full study, not this receptor alone: The quantity of clinical and demographic metadata differed by source and by participant and was supplied without curation.

The sequence joins TRBV5-1 to TRBJ2-5, with 7 bases in between that match TRBD1. Source material: peripheral blood. The TCR was taken from a man aged 45-65 years who had recovered from COVID-19. The CDR3 here reads CASSPGTAQETQYF. The DNA reads TGCGCCAGCAGCCCCGGGACAGCTCAAGAGACCCAGTACTTC.